This note documents a single TCR beta chain sequence. Its antigen is unknown. This CDR3 is 15 amino acids long. Germline assignment: CDR1 MNHEY and CDR2 SVGEGT. V lost 8 bases and J lost 8; bases outside the gene matches: 14. Each CDR3 protein is one row after TCRdb ran MiXCR on the PCR reads. The sample has some 320,000 distinct CDR3 sequences, around 21% seen once; the top ten hold 0.7% to 0.9%. This specimen belongs to a study of molecular identifiers for immune sequencing clone quantification. At the level of the study: RNA from about 20,000 or 100,000 naive CD8 cells was split five ways in replicates, with four sequenced.

Study results and limitations: Whereas clones above 20 RNA copies held under 1% of naive-cell molecules, they held over 97% of effector molecules. Among 800,000 to 1,000,000 naive cells, spiked Jurkat TCR RNA from a single cell was reportedly detectable.

The TCR sequence derives from a human donor in good health. Some libraries in this study had Jurkat cell RNA spiked in. Material: naive CD8+ T cells from blood, with Jurkat cell RNA spiked in. Subset meaning: FACS-sorted CD8+CD4-CCR7+CD45RA+ naive T cells. The V gene is TRBV6-2 or TRBV6-3, the J gene TRBJ2-7; TRBD2 agrees at 11 bases. The CDR3 nucleotides read TGTGCCAGCGAAGCTACGACTAGCGGGATGTTCCAGCAGTACTTC. Its translation: CASEATTSGMFQQYF.